This T cell receptor beta chain was documented in a study of cytomegalovirus exposure and HLA in healthy donors. Study background: Inside one of the first data releases sat around 85 million unique TCRs taken from HLA-typed donors. Overall study results and limits: Later analysis identified a missense DCLRE1C variant that was linked to TCR beta V- and J-gene trimming. It was reported in a later analysis that an Asian-associated ancestry cluster showed fewer N-insertions than the approximately 700-donor mean.

PCR involved 60 Vbeta and 13 Jbeta primers. Original methodology: Later work found 65 million to 90 million unique TCR beta chains, with 9.5 million to 14 million shared. Sequenced by immunoSEQ multiplex PCR; TCRdb stores in-frame clones only, minus some. V and J calls and clone size are given by that table; D and trimming were obtained from the DNA. The table has 60,000 to 90,000 clones, over 60% seen once. The CDR3 covers 18 residues. The trim removed 9 bases at V and 3 bases at J, leaving 15 bases unmatched. Germline V gene data show CDR1 as SGDLS and CDR2 as YYNGEE. A note on this clone: Its target is not known.

Source material: PBMCs. The rearrangement joins TRBV9 to TRBJ2-4, with 13 bases matching TRBD2. The sequence derives from a man aged 35 to 55 in good health and CMV-seropositive. The CDR3 region is CATPRLAGGGRVKNIQYF. Here the CDR3 DNA reads TGTGCCACCCCCCGACTAGCGGGAGGAGGTCGGGTCAAAAACATTCAGTACTTC. Combining the CDR3 with reference TRBV9 and TRBJ2-4 gives the whole variable domain DSGVTQTPKHLITATGQRVTLRCSPRSGDLSVYWYQQSLDQGLQFLIQYYNGEERAKGNILERFSAQQFPDLHSELNLSSLELGDSALYFCATPRLAGGGRVKNIQYFGAGTRLSVL.